The 32 T cell receptor beta chains below all came from one sample that was sequenced in a study of T cells in Graves' hyperthyroidism and ophthalmopathy. RNA transcripts gave rise to amplified TCR beta CDR3 regions. Researchers ran a first-round RT-PCR on the TCR CDR3 using the HTBI primer set. MiXCR, run by TCRdb on the multiplex PCR reads, gives a single entry per CDR3 protein. The sample yields approximately 58,000 distinct CDR3 sequences, about 49% seen once. Material: blood. Source of these receptors: a woman aged 25 to 39 with Graves' ophthalmopathy.

Many counts were recorded for this clonotype. J is TRBJ1-2 and V is TRBV14; D perhaps matches TRBD1 (5 bases). Trimming took 0 bases from V and 7 from J, leaving 18 bases between them. The germline V gene encodes CDR1 SGHDN and CDR2 FVKESK. This CDR3 is 16 amino acids long. The CDR3 DNA is TGTGCCAGCAGCCAAGATGGAGGCAGGGACGTGGGTGGCTACACCTTC. Its translation: CASSQDGGRDVGGYTF.

The J gene is TRBJ2-1, the V gene TRBV20-1, with 12 bases matching TRBD2. The CDR3 consists of 14 residues. CDR1 is DFQATT and CDR2 is SNEGSKA in the germline V gene (reference sequence). The V segment lost 3 bases and the J segment 9 bases; nucleotides outside the gene matches: 6. The CDR3 is CSARRTSGTPEQFF. The CDR3 DNA reads TGCAGTGCTAGGCGGACTAGCGGGACCCCTGAGCAGTTCTTC.

This clonotype was seen repeatedly, ten times or more. The V call is TRBV9, the J call TRBJ2-1; weak D call: TRBD1 (5 bases). The V gene's germline CDR1 is SGDLS and CDR2 YYNGEE. V was cut by 3 bases and J by 6 bases, with 10 bases left in between. The CDR3 length is 13 residues. In DNA, the CDR3 is TGTGCCAGCAGCGCGCTCCAGGGCAATGAGCAGTTCTTC. The encoded protein is CASSALQGNEQFF.

This clonotype has only a few counts. No DNA is shown, since the ends of the CDR3 on it are uncertain; the CDR3 is the one TCRdb lists. This chain connects TRBV10-2 to TRBJ1-5. CDR1 is WSHSY, CDR2 SAAADI, per germline. From its first to its last residue, the CDR3 has 20 amino acids. The CDR3: CASSGGFGEKLFFGSGTQHF.

This clonotype was counted a single time. The chain recombines TRBV2 with TRBJ1-2, with 7 bases identical to TRBD1. V lost 6 bases, J lost 6 bases, and 7 bases stayed unmatched. Germline CDR1 reads SNHLY; CDR2 reads FYNNEI. This CDR3 spans 13 amino acids. CDR3 sequence (DNA): TGTGCCAGCAGACCGACAGGGCGGGATGGCTACACCTTC. This encodes CASRPTGRDGYTF.

This clonotype showed up many times. The chain couples TRBV6-1 to TRBJ2-3; 11 positions match TRBD2. The germline gives CDR1 MNHNS, CDR2 SASEGT. With 6 bases clipped from V and 1 base from J, the junction kept 6 bases outside the gene matches. The CDR3 consists of 16 residues. This CDR3 is CASSPRGLAGTDTQYF. DNA for the CDR3: TGTGCCAGCAGCCCCCGGGGACTAGCGGGCACAGATACGCAGTATTTT.

This clonotype was counted ten times or more. This chain joins TRBV28 and TRBJ2-1; D is ambiguous. Germline CDR1 reads MDHEN; CDR2 reads SYDVKM. CDR3 length: 14 amino acids. V was cut by 6 bases and J by 0 bases, with 9 bases left in between. The CDR3 loop reads CASRTHHSYNEQFF. CDR3 nucleotides: TGTGCCAGCAGAACCCACCACTCCTACAATGAGCAGTTCTTC.

This clonotype was counted at least ten times. In nucleotides, the CDR3 is TGTGCCAGCAGCCTCGGAGTTTCCTATGGCTACACCTTC. Translation: CASSLGVSYGYTF. The genes are TRBV3-1 and TRBJ1-2; the D is unclear. The CDR3 is 13 residues long. The V and J ends lost 4 bases and 4 bases respectively, with 10 bases between them. Germline-derived CDR1 and CDR2 are LGHDT and YNNKEL (reference sequence). The variable domain in full, completed from reference TRBV3-1 and TRBJ1-2, reads DTAVSQTPKYLVTQMGNDKSIKCEQNLGHDTMYWYKQDSKKFLKIMFSYNNKELIINETVPNRFSPKSPDKAHLNLHINSLELGDSAVYFCASSLGVSYGYTFGSGTRLTVV.

V usage is TRBV5-1 and J usage is TRBJ1-1; tentatively, D is TRBD1 (6 bases). CDR1 and CDR2 (germline): SGHRS, YFSETQ. With 5 bases removed from V and 3 bases from J, the gap between germline ends came to 20 bases. This CDR3 spans 16 amino acids. This CDR3 reads CASSYLGNREDTEAFF. As DNA, the CDR3 is TGCGCCAGCAGTTATTTGGGGAACAGGGAGGACACTGAAGCTTTCTTT.

The sample holds many counts of this clonotype. The chain links TRBV11-2 to TRBJ1-1; D remains ambiguous. The V end was cut by 4 bases, the J end by 0 bases, with 18 bases between. In germline, CDR1 is SGHAT, CDR2 FQNNGV. This CDR3 region has 17 residues. CDR3 protein: CASSSPTGRILNTEAFF. The CDR3 DNA follows: TGTGCCAGCAGCTCACCCACCGGACGGATACTGAACACTGAAGCTTTCTTT.

The chain employs TRBV30 and TRBJ2-7; 11 bases fit TRBD2. Germline CDR1 GTSNPN, CDR2 SVGIG (reference sequence). The CDR3 extends over 14 amino acids. V trimming: 0 bases; J trimming: 6 bases; junction bases outside the gene matches: 4. The CDR3 spells CAWSVLAGGGEQYF. As DNA, the CDR3 is TGTGCCTGGAGTGTATTAGCGGGAGGGGGCGAGCAGTACTTC. Based on the CDR3 plus reference TRBV30 and TRBJ2-7, the full variable domain is SQTIHQWPATLVQPVGSPLSLECTVEGTSNPNLYWYRQAAGRGLQLLFYSVGIGQISSEVPQNLSASRPQDRQFILSSKKLLLSDSGFYLCAWSVLAGGGEQYFGPGTRLTVT.

The chain links TRBV18 to TRBJ1-1; 8 bases map to TRBD1. Looked up from germline, CDR1 is KGHSH and CDR2 is LQKENI. CDR3 length: 14 residues. V shed 6 bases, J shed 1 base, and the junction held 4 bases outside the gene matches. The CDR3 is CASSLDRENTEAFF. The CDR3 DNA is TGTGCCAGCTCTCTGGACAGGGAGAACACTGAAGCTTTCTTT.

V usage is TRBV28 and J usage is TRBJ2-2; 8 bases are a match to TRBD1. The CDR3 extends over 15 amino acids. From germline, CDR1 is MDHEN and CDR2 SYDVKM. The V gene end was trimmed by 6 bases and the J gene end by 1 base; junction bases not matched to a gene: 4. The CDR3 is CASRTGTGNTGELFF. The DNA of the CDR3 is TGTGCCAGCAGAACCGGGACAGGGAACACCGGGGAGCTGTTTTTT.

The rearrangement uses TRBV25-1 and TRBJ2-3; 14 nucleotides line up with TRBD2. The CDR3 loop spans 15 amino acids. J was trimmed by 5 bases and V by 8 bases; bases with no gene match: 6. Per germline, CDR1 MGHDK and CDR2 SYGVNS. CDR3 residues: CASLLGLAGVDTQYF. The CDR3 nucleotides are TGTGCCAGCTTATTGGGACTAGCGGGAGTAGATACGCAGTATTTT.

Points on this clonotype: An end of the junction does not agree with germline; a read error may underlie this. The chain combines TRBV12-3 or TRBV12-4 with TRBJ2-7; D may correspond to TRBD1 or TRBD2 (6 bases each). The CDR3 extends over 14 amino acids. CDR3 sequence (DNA): TGTGTCAGCAGACCCCCCGGGGGCGCCTACGAGCAGTACTTC. Its protein is CVSRPPGGAYEQYF.

This clonotype came up many times. The chain recombines TRBV7-6 with TRBJ2-2, with 15 positions matching TRBD2. Germline V gene lookup returns CDR1 SGHVS and CDR2 FNYEAQ. V trimming: 5 bases; J trimming: 6 bases; junction bases outside the gene matches: 4. The CDR3 is 16 residues long. CDR3 sequence: CASSNGLAGGPGELFF. DNA of the CDR3: TGTGCCAGCAGCAACGGACTAGCGGGAGGGCCCGGGGAGCTGTTTTTT.

The rearrangement joins TRBV9 to TRBJ1-1, with D unresolved. Deletions cut 6 bases from V and 2 bases from J, with 14 bases between. The CDR3 runs 14 residues. In germline, CDR1 is SGDLS, CDR2 YYNGEE. CDR3 nucleotides: TGTGCCAGCACTATAAAGGGAAAAAACACTGAAGCTTTCTTT. Translating it yields CASTIKGKNTEAFF.

The CDR3 loop is CATSSYSFEVEKLFF. CDR3 nucleotides: TGTGCCACCAGCAGCTACAGTTTTGAGGTGGAAAAACTGTTTTTT. The chain carries TRBV15 and TRBJ1-4, with D uncertain. Germline CDR1 is LNHNV and CDR2 is YYDKDF (reference sequence). The CDR3 spans 15 residues. With 3 bases removed from V and 8 bases from J, the gap between germline ends came to 16 bases.

This clonotype was counted many times. The chain recombines TRBV4-1 with TRBJ2-1; 9 bases are a match to TRBD2. This CDR3 is built from 14 residues. With V trimmed by 4 bases and J by 5 bases, 3 bases remained unmatched. Per germline, CDR1 MGHRA and CDR2 YSYEKL. CDR3 sequence: CASSLSGSHNEQFF. The CDR3 DNA reads as TGCGCCAGCAGCCTTAGCGGGAGCCACAATGAGCAGTTCTTC.

This clonotype has a count of ten or more. The J gene is TRBJ2-2, the V gene TRBV7-9, with 8 bases that match TRBD1. This CDR3 spans 16 amino acids. The germline gives CDR1 SEHNR, CDR2 FQNEAQ (reference sequence). V lost 5 bases and J lost 3; bases outside the gene matches: 8. The CDR3 DNA reads TGTGCCAGCAGCCGAGGGATGACAGGGGACACCGGGGAGCTGTTTTTT. Residues: CASSRGMTGDTGELFF. Full variable domain (rest looked up from reference TRBV7-9 and TRBJ2-2): DTGVSQNPRHKITKRGQNVTFRCDPISEHNRLYWYRQTLGQGPEFLTYFQNEAQLEKSRLLSDRFSAERPKGSFSTLEIQRTEQGDSAMYLCASSRGMTGDTGELFFGEGSRLTVL.

V usage is TRBV7-6 and J usage is TRBJ1-6; D is uncertain. The germline V and J ends were trimmed by 6 bases and 11 bases, with 26 bases remaining between them. From germline, CDR1 is SGHVS and CDR2 FNYEAQ. The CDR3 totals 17 residues. Written as DNA, the CDR3 is TGTGCCAGCAGGAACAAAATTCAGGTCACCGGAGACCCACCCCTCCACTTT. Its translation is CASRNKIQVTGDPPLHF. Together with reference TRBV7-6 and TRBJ1-6, the CDR3 gives the full variable domain: GAGVSQSPRYKVTKRGQDVALRCDPISGHVSLYWYRQALGQGPEFLTYFNYEAQQDKSGLPNDRFSAERPEGSISTLTIQRTEQRDSAMYRCASRNKIQVTGDPPLHFGNGTRLTVT.

This clonotype was counted ten times or more. The chain has TRBV7-8 and TRBJ1-1; D may be TRBD1 (6 bases). V was clipped by 8 bases and J by 1 base, with 11 bases between them. Germline CDR1 is SGHVS and CDR2 is FQNEAQ. The CDR3 sequence is 13 residues long. The CDR3 protein is CASLQGKNTEAFF. The CDR3 coding sequence is TGTGCCAGCTTACAGGGAAAGAACACTGAAGCTTTCTTT. The complete variable domain, with remaining parts taken from reference TRBV7-8 and TRBJ1-1, reads GAGVSQSPRYKVAKRGQDVALRCDPISGHVSLFWYQQALGQGPEFLTYFQNEAQLDKSGLPSDRFFAERPEGSVSTLKIQRTQQEDSAVYLCASLQGKNTEAFFGQGTRLTVV.

The gene calls are TRBV28 and TRBJ1-5; no reliable D call. Germline V gives CDR1 MDHEN, CDR2 SYDVKM. Trimming shortened V by 10 bases and J by 14 bases, and 24 bases separated the two germline ends. The CDR3 is made up of 13 amino acids. The CDR3 DNA reads TGTGCCACGAGAGCGGGAGGGAGGTCCTACGAGCATTTT. Translated, it gives CATRAGGRSYEHF.

The chain recombines TRBV3-1 with TRBJ2-5; 9 bases match TRBD1. Per germline, CDR1 LGHDT and CDR2 YNNKEL (reference sequence). V was pared by 4 bases and J by 5 bases, with 11 bases of the junction left unmatched. There are 16 residues in the CDR3. The CDR3 loop is CASSLAKTGGTETQYF. The CDR3 bases are TGTGCCAGCAGCCTAGCCAAGACAGGGGGTACGGAGACCCAGTACTTC.

Concerning this clonotype: This may arise from a read error, as a much more abundant clone is one base away. The chain has TRBV28 and TRBJ2-5; TRBD2 matches at 13 bases. Unmatched junction bases numbered 11, after V lost 5 bases and J lost 5 bases. This CDR3 is 17 amino acids long. Germline V gene data show CDR1 as MDHEN and CDR2 as SYDVKM. The CDR3 region has the DNA TGTGCCAGCAGTACCCGACGGACTAGCGGGAGAAAGGAGACCCAGTACTTC. Amino acid sequence: CASSTRRTSGRKETQYF.

The V call is TRBV28, the J call TRBJ1-1; D remains ambiguous. The CDR3 spans 14 residues. V was pared by 5 bases and J by 8 bases, with 18 bases between. Germline CDR1 is MDHEN and CDR2 is SYDVKM. The CDR3 sequence: CASSPLQQPHEAFF. CDR3 DNA: TGTGCCAGCAGTCCCCTGCAGCAACCCCACGAAGCTTTCTTT.

This clonotype was detected many times. V and J are TRBV4-2 and TRBJ2-7, with 8 bases fitting TRBD2. There are 16 residues in the CDR3. In germline, CDR1 is LGHNA, CDR2 YNFKEQ. The V gene end was trimmed by 0 bases and the J gene end by 2 bases; junction bases not matched to a gene: 6. The CDR3 sequence is CASSQDLGGLAYEQYF. CDR3 coding DNA: TGTGCCAGCAGCCAAGATCTGGGGGGACTAGCCTACGAGCAGTACTTC.

V gene TRBV9 combines with J gene TRBJ1-1, with D maybe TRBD1 (5 bases). There are 16 residues in the CDR3. From germline, CDR1 is SGDLS and CDR2 YYNGEE. V dropped 0 bases and J dropped 8 bases, with 20 bases sitting between them. DNA of the CDR3: TGTGCCAGCAGCGTAGGTTCCTCGGACATGGCGAAAGAAGCTTTCTTT. It encodes CASSVGSSDMAKEAFF.

The chain recombines TRBV9 with TRBJ1-2, with D unresolved. This CDR3 comprises 15 residues. V lost 7 bases and J lost 0, with 16 bases in between. Germline CDR1 and CDR2: SGDLS and YYNGEE. In DNA form, the CDR3 reads TGTGCCAGCTCACCACCAGGACGGGCTAACTATGGCTACACCTTC. Protein product: CASSPPGRANYGYTF.

Only a few counts were recorded for this clonotype. The J gene is TRBJ1-2, the V gene TRBV28; D is possibly TRBD1 (5 bases). Germline lookup yields CDR1 MDHEN and CDR2 SYDVKM. Between the trimmed V and J ends, which lost 3 bases and 3 bases, there was a span of 8 bases. The CDR3 sequence is 13 residues long. The CDR3 nucleotides read TGTGCCAGCAGTTTGACAGTTGACTATGGCTACACCTTC. Its translation is CASSLTVDYGYTF.

This clonotype was seen repeatedly, ten times or more. V gene TRBV3-1 combines with J gene TRBJ1-2; D gene unclear. Per germline, CDR1 LGHDT and CDR2 YNNKEL (reference sequence). Trimming took off 2 bases at V and 10 bases at J, with 8 bases between the two ends. The CDR3 consists of 11 residues. The CDR3 is CASSQTYDYTF. The DNA for the CDR3 is TGTGCCAGCAGCCAAACCTACGACTACACCTTC.

The chain employs TRBV20-1 and TRBJ2-3; 13 bases map to TRBD2. The ends lost 6 bases at V and 3 bases at J; junction bases unmatched: 6. The CDR3 runs to 15 residues. Germline V gene data show CDR1 as DFQATT and CDR2 as SNEGSKA (reference sequence). The CDR3 DNA follows: TGCAGTGCAGGGACTAGCGGGATCAGTACAGATACGCAGTATTTT. Its translation: CSAGTSGISTDTQYF.